Included here is one T cell receptor (beta chain) sequence, with context. This sample is drawn from a study of cytomegalovirus exposure and HLA in healthy donors. The PCR contained 60 Vbeta and 13 Jbeta primers. Method: immunoSEQ multiplex PCR; TCRdb's copy keeps in-frame clones and lacks some. This table holds hundreds of thousands of clones, roughly two thirds found once. Trimming cost V 2 bases and J 11 bases, with 9 bases left between them. The CDR3 has 11 amino acids. Germline loops: CDR1 MDHEN, CDR2 SYDVKM. This receptor was taken from a female donor in good health and CMV-seronegative. The rearrangement joins TRBV28 to TRBJ1-1; perhaps TRBD1 as D (5 bases). Sequencing was carried out using PBMCs. This CDR3 reads CASSLGARAFF. In nucleotides, the CDR3 is TGTGCCAGCAGTTTAGGGGCTCGCGCTTTCTTT.